The 29 T cell receptor beta chains in this list originate from one sample, sequenced in a study of post-analysis software for immune sequencing data. The study's findings and limits: TRBV5-6, TRBV5-1 and TRBV20-1 were among five TRBV segments more frequent in patients than controls.

No cognate antigen is known for these TCRs. cDNA libraries of TCR beta carried unique molecular identifiers. TCRdb re-called the PCR reads through MiXCR, storing one row per CDR3 protein. Of 600,000 to 750,000 distinct CDR3 sequences listed, more than 50% are singletons. Material: blood. The receptor source for this set is a girl aged 2-10 years with multiple sclerosis.

This clonotype was found a few times. This chain connects TRBV20-1 to TRBJ2-6, with D perhaps TRBD1 (7 bases). Germline loops: CDR1 DFQATT, CDR2 SNEGSKA (reference sequence). The V end was cut by 3 bases, the J end by 2 bases, with 8 bases between. This CDR3 region has 14 residues. The CDR3, as DNA: TGCAGTGCTAGCAGGGGGGCTGGGGCCAACGTCCTGACTTTC. Translated, it gives CSASRGAGANVLTF.

The CDR3 spells CAWSVLGLNRGTNTEAFF. CDR3 DNA: TGTGCCTGGAGTGTACTGGGTCTCAACAGGGGGACGAACACTGAAGCTTTCTTT. The chain links TRBV30 to TRBJ1-1; TRBD1 agrees at 8 bases. V was clipped by 0 bases and J by 1 base; unmatched bases: 13. This CDR3 comprises 18 residues. Germline V gives CDR1 GTSNPN, CDR2 SVGIG (reference sequence).

CDR3 sequence reads: CASSSSGGAGTQYF. CDR3 coding DNA: TGTGCCAGCAGCTCTAGCGGGGGGGCCGGTACGCAGTATTTT. J is TRBJ2-3 and V is TRBV7-2, with TRBD2 matching over 12 bases. CDR1 is SGHTA and CDR2 is FQGNSA in the germline V gene. The CDR3 length is 14 residues. Trimming took 4 bases from V and 8 from J; bases not matched to a gene: 4. The full variable domain, in which reference TRBV7-2 and TRBJ2-3 provide the parts outside the CDR3, is GAGVSQSPSNKVTEKGKDVELRCDPISGHTALYWYRQSLGQGLEFLIYFQGNSAPDKSGLPSDRFSAERTGGSVSTLTIQRTQQEDSAVYLCASSSSGGAGTQYFGPGTRLTVL.

The chain couples TRBV29-1 to TRBJ2-1; D might be TRBD2 (6 bases). The CDR3 contains 16 residues. CDR1 and CDR2 (germline): SQVTM, ANQGSEA. Trimming left V 2 bases short and J 2 bases short, with 16 bases between. The CDR3 DNA reads TGCAGCGTTGAATTGACCCGGGGGTTTGCCTACAATGAGCAGTTCTTC. It translates to CSVELTRGFAYNEQFF.

This clonotype came up a few times. The chain combines TRBV5-6 with TRBJ1-1; the D is unclear. The germline V and J ends were trimmed by 0 bases and 4 bases, with 16 bases remaining between them. CDR1 is SGHDT, CDR2 YYEEEE, per germline. This CDR3 has 16 amino acids. CDR3: CASSLEAGRRGTEAFF. The CDR3 DNA reads TGTGCCAGCAGCTTGGAGGCAGGCCGCCGGGGCACTGAAGCTTTCTTT.

The chain joins TRBV2 to TRBJ2-7; D uncertain. Germline V gives CDR1 SNHLY, CDR2 FYNNEI. This CDR3 region has 15 residues. Deletions cut 6 bases from V and 6 bases from J, with 21 bases between. The chain's CDR3 is CASRGWANRTPEQYF. The CDR3 coding sequence is TGTGCCAGCAGAGGGTGGGCGAATCGGACCCCCGAGCAGTACTTC. Full variable domain (outside the CDR3, taken from reference TRBV2 and TRBJ2-7): EPEVTQTPSHQVTQMGQEVILRCVPISNHLYFYWYRQILGQKVEFLVSFYNNEISEKSEIFDDQFSVERPDGSNFTLKIRSTKLEDSAMYFCASRGWANRTPEQYFGPGTRLTVT.

The chain employs TRBV3-1 and TRBJ2-7; 10 positions agree with TRBD2. The CDR3 covers 15 residues. Germline V gene data show CDR1 as LGHDT and CDR2 as YNNKEL (reference sequence). V shed 1 base and J 4 bases; nucleotides not matched to a gene: 4. The CDR3 DNA follows: TGTGCCAGCAGCCAAGCGACTAGCGGGCCTTACGAGCAGTACTTC. It encodes CASSQATSGPYEQYF.

CDR3 sequence: CASSFSSGDTDTQYF. The CDR3 region has the DNA TGTGCCAGCAGCTTTTCTAGCGGAGACACAGATACGCAGTATTTT. The V gene is TRBV5-6, the J gene TRBJ2-3; 7 positions match TRBD2. This CDR3 is 15 amino acids long. Germline V gene lookup returns CDR1 SGHDT and CDR2 YYEEEE. Unmatched junction bases numbered 5, after V lost 2 bases and J lost 2 bases. Using reference TRBV5-6 and TRBJ2-3 for the parts outside the CDR3, the full variable domain is DAGVTQSPTHLIKTRGQQVTLRCSPKSGHDTVSWYQQALGQGPQFIFQYYEEEERQRGNFPDRFSGHQFPNYSSELNVNALLLGDSALYLCASSFSSGDTDTQYFGPGTRLTVL.

The V gene is TRBV20-1, the J gene TRBJ2-3; 10 bases match TRBD2. J was trimmed by 1 base and V by 5 bases; bases with no gene match: 3. This CDR3 contains 14 residues. Germline V gene lookup returns CDR1 DFQATT and CDR2 SNEGSKA (reference sequence). CDR3 bases: TGCAGTGCTCCCGGGACTAGCGGCACAGATACGCAGTATTTT. Translation: CSAPGTSGTDTQYF.

The chain employs TRBV7-2 and TRBJ1-4, with D possibly TRBD1 on 5 matching bases. The CDR3 loop spans 15 amino acids. With 3 bases removed from V and 8 bases from J, the gap between germline ends came to 16 bases. Per germline, CDR1 SGHTA and CDR2 FQGNSA. The DNA for the CDR3 is TGTGCCAGCAGCTTGTCGCCAGGGCGAAACGAAAAACTGTTTTTT. Its translation: CASSLSPGRNEKLFF.

Only a few counts were recorded for this clonotype. This chain links TRBV18 with TRBJ2-1, with D perhaps TRBD2 (6 bases). Germline CDR1 is KGHSH and CDR2 is LQKENI. Between the trimmed V and J ends, which lost 4 bases and 1 base, there was a span of 11 bases. The CDR3 runs to 15 residues. The CDR3 loop is CASSRDGGSYNEQFF. The CDR3 DNA sequence: TGTGCCAGCTCACGGGACGGGGGATCCTACAATGAGCAGTTCTTC.

This chain links TRBV5-1 with TRBJ2-1; 7 nucleotides align to TRBD2. Per the germline V gene, CDR1 is SGHRS and CDR2 is YFSETQ. This CDR3 spans 16 amino acids. The V and J ends lost 0 bases and 6 bases, in that order; junction bases with no gene match: 9. CDR3 bases: TGCGCCAGCAGCTTGGAAGTGGGAGGGCCCGGCAATGAGCAGTTCTTC. Protein sequence: CASSLEVGGPGNEQFF.

The chain joins TRBV14 to TRBJ2-7, with 12 nucleotides matching TRBD2. The CDR3 has 16 residues. Germline CDR1 is SGHDN and CDR2 is FVKESK. V lost 1 base and J lost 6; bases outside the gene matches: 7. CDR3 in amino acids: CASSQVSWTSGIEQYF. DNA for the CDR3: TGTGCCAGCAGCCAAGTTTCTTGGACTAGCGGGATCGAGCAGTACTTC.

The chain uses TRBV7-9 and TRBJ1-1; TRBD1 is a possible D gene (5 bases). V lost 5 bases and J 1 base, leaving 17 bases between the germline ends. Per germline, CDR1 SEHNR and CDR2 FQNEAQ (reference sequence). The CDR3 extends over 16 amino acids. CDR3 region: CASSPLRVVRNTEAFF. The CDR3 coding sequence is TGTGCCAGCAGCCCTCTCAGGGTGGTTAGGAACACTGAAGCTTTCTTT. The variable domain in full, with the rest retrieved from reference TRBV7-9 and TRBJ1-1, is DTGVSQNPRHKITKRGQNVTFRCDPISEHNRLYWYRQTLGQGPEFLTYFQNEAQLEKSRLLSDRFSAERPKGSFSTLEIQRTEQGDSAMYLCASSPLRVVRNTEAFFGQGTRLTVV.

For this clonotype: The junction and the germline gene differ at one end; a read error may be behind it. V usage is TRBV5-1 and J usage is TRBJ2-3; no reliable D call. Germline CDR1 and CDR2: SGHRS and YFSETQ. This CDR3 is built from 13 residues. CDR3 in amino acids: CTSSLAATDTQYF. The CDR3 DNA follows: TGCACCAGCAGCTTGGCAGCCACAGATACGCAGTATTTT.

This clonotype has a handful of counts. The rearrangement uses TRBV27 and TRBJ2-3; no firm D call. Germline CDR1 MNHEY, CDR2 SMNVEV (reference sequence). V lost 5 bases, J lost 6 bases, and 12 bases lay in between. The CDR3 spans 13 residues. CDR3 DNA sequence: TGTGCCAGCAGTCCTCAGCCCCGGGATACGCAGTATTTT. Translating it yields CASSPQPRDTQYF.

About this clonotype: This could be a read error, since a much larger clone is one nucleotide away. The chain employs TRBV12-3 or TRBV12-4 and TRBJ2-3; a weak D match, TRBD2 (6 bases). V was trimmed by 1 base and J by 1 base, leaving 9 bases between them. The CDR3 has 15 residues. CDR3 DNA: TGTGCCAGCAGTTTAGGACTAGAGGGCACAGATACGCAGTATTTT. It encodes CASSLGLEGTDTQYF.

The chain links TRBV6-1 to TRBJ2-3; weak D call: TRBD2 (6 bases). The CDR3 consists of 14 residues. V was cut by 4 bases and J by 3 bases, with 11 bases left in between. Germline CDR1 reads MNHNS; CDR2 reads SASEGT. CDR3 region: CASSGARGTDTQYF. For the CDR3, the DNA is TGTGCCAGCAGTGGAGCTCGGGGGACAGATACGCAGTATTTT.

The chain uses TRBV7-6 and TRBJ2-7; TRBD2 matches 10 bases. The ends lost 4 bases at V and 1 base at J; junction bases unmatched: 16. The CDR3 length is 19 residues. Germline CDR1 is SGHVS and CDR2 is FNYEAQ. The CDR3 DNA is TGTGCCAGCAGCTCGCATATGTCCCAGGGACTAGCGATGTCCTACGAGCAGTACTTC. Protein product: CASSSHMSQGLAMSYEQYF.

This clonotype was observed a handful of times. The CDR3 DNA is TGTGCCAGCAGCCAGGACCCCGCGGATACGCAGTATTTT. Its protein product is CASSQDPADTQYF. The V and J genes are TRBV7-9 and TRBJ2-3; no definite D call. The V and J ends lost 5 bases and 6 bases respectively, with 12 bases between them. This CDR3 comprises 13 residues. Per germline, CDR1 SEHNR and CDR2 FQNEAQ (reference sequence).

This CDR3 reads CASRADRVAINEQFF. The DNA for the CDR3 is TGTGCCAGCAGGGCGGACAGGGTGGCAATCAATGAGCAGTTCTTC. The V call is TRBV6-1, the J call TRBJ2-1, with 8 nucleotides matching TRBD1. The junction had 10 bases not matched to a gene; V was cut back by 6 bases and J by 6 bases. Germline V gene sequence: CDR1 MNHNS, CDR2 SASEGT. The CDR3 has 15 residues.

The J gene is TRBJ2-1, the V gene TRBV5-1; the D call may be TRBD1 or TRBD2 (6 bases each). Between the trimmed V and J ends, which lost 1 base and 0 bases, there was a span of 14 bases. CDR3 length: 17 residues. The germline V gene encodes CDR1 SGHRS and CDR2 YFSETQ. The CDR3 nucleotides read TGCGCCAGCAGCTTGAAGGGGGGAGGCTTCTCCTACAATGAGCAGTTCTTC. Its protein is CASSLKGGGFSYNEQFF.

The chain uses TRBV2 and TRBJ2-7; D is unresolved. The CDR3 runs 13 residues. Trimming pared 6 bases from V and 5 bases from J, leaving 14 bases between. Germline lookup yields CDR1 SNHLY and CDR2 FYNNEI. CDR3: CASSPRPPDEQYF. The CDR3 nucleotides are TGTGCCAGCAGCCCCCGACCTCCGGACGAGCAGTACTTC. The full variable domain, in which reference TRBV2 and TRBJ2-7 provide the parts outside the CDR3, is EPEVTQTPSHQVTQMGQEVILRCVPISNHLYFYWYRQILGQKVEFLVSFYNNEISEKSEIFDDQFSVERPDGSNFTLKIRSTKLEDSAMYFCASSPRPPDEQYFGPGTRLTVT.

The chain links TRBV6-4 to TRBJ2-5; D not resolved. The CDR3 sequence is 13 residues long. Looked up from germline, CDR1 is MRHNA and CDR2 is SNTAGT. The V and J ends lost 2 bases and 5 bases respectively, with 9 bases between them. The DNA for the CDR3 is TGTGCCAGCAGTGACACCGCCCGGGAGACCCAGTACTTC. It translates to CASSDTARETQYF.

This chain uses TRBV12-3 or TRBV12-4 with TRBJ2-4; possible D gene TRBD2, 6 bases. The V and J ends lost 3 bases and 0 bases respectively, with 9 bases between them. The length of the CDR3 is 15 residues. The CDR3 coding sequence is TGTGCCAGCAGTTTTGCGGGGCTAGCCAAAAACATTCAGTACTTC. Its protein is CASSFAGLAKNIQYF.

The V and J genes are TRBV7-9 and TRBJ2-5; D may be TRBD1 (6 bases). The germline V and J ends were trimmed by 1 base and 2 bases, with 11 bases remaining between them. The CDR3 has 15 residues. CDR1 is SEHNR, CDR2 FQNEAQ, per germline (reference sequence). DNA for the CDR3: TGTGCCAGCAGCTTAGGACAAACAGGGCAAGAGACCCAGTACTTC. It yields the protein CASSLGQTGQETQYF.

This clonotype was seen only a few times. The chain links TRBV12-3 or TRBV12-4 to TRBJ2-1; no firm D call. Trimming removed 1 base from V and 5 bases from J, with 6 bases in between. The CDR3 is 13 amino acids. CDR3 residues: CASSLGANNEQFF. CDR3 in DNA: TGTGCCAGCAGTTTAGGTGCGAACAATGAGCAGTTCTTC.

This clonotype was seen just once. V and J are TRBV29-1 and TRBJ2-7; TRBD2 matches 12 bases. Germline V CDR1 and CDR2: SQVTM, ANQGSEA. V lost 4 bases and J lost 6; bases outside the gene matches: 1. The CDR3 is 12 residues long. CDR3 nucleotides: TGCAGCGTTGGACTAGCGGGAGCCGAGCAGTACTTC. Translating gives CSVGLAGAEQYF.

This clonotype turned up a few times. The chain links TRBV10-2 to TRBJ2-5, with 10 positions matching TRBD1. Gene TRBJ2-7 matches the end of the DNA better, so the J call may be wrong. Germline assignment: CDR1 WSHSY and CDR2 SAAADI. The length of the CDR3 is 15 residues. CDR3 loop: CATLGGTGATYEQYF. CDR3 nucleotides: TGCGCCACCCTGGGAGGGACAGGGGCCACCTACGAGCAGTACTTC.